This record covers a single T cell receptor beta chain. Assay: immunoSEQ multiplex PCR; the TCRdb copy retains only in-frame clones and omits some. The table lists some 210,000 clones, 89% of them singletons, with about 6% in the top ten. The source of the sample is a study of blood T cell repertoires in COVID-19. The CDR3 sequence is 14 residues long. CDR1 is MNHEY and CDR2 is SVGAGI in the germline V gene. With V trimmed by 6 bases and J by 2 bases, 3 bases remained unmatched. The sample taken for sequencing was peripheral blood. This rearrangement joins TRBV6-5 to TRBJ1-3; 8 nucleotides align to TRBD1. This clonotype originated in a man between 60 and 75 years old who had recovered from COVID-19. The CDR3 region is CASSGQGAGNTIYF. The CDR3 nucleotides are TGTGCCAGCAGCGGACAGGGAGCTGGAAACACCATATATTTT.